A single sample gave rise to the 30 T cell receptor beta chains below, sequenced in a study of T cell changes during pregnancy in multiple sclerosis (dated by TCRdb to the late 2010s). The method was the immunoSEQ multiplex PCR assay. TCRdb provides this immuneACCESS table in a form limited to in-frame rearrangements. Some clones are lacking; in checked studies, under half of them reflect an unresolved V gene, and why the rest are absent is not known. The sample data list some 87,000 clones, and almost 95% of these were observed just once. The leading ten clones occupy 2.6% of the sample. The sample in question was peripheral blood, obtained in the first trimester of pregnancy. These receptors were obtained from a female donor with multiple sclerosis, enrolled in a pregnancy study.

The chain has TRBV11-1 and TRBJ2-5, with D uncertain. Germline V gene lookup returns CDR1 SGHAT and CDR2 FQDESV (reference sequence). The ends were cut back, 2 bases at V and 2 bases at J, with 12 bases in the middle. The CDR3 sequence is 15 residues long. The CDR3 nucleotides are TGTGCCAGCAGCTTAATCCGAACAGAGCAAGAGACCCAGTACTTC. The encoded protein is CASSLIRTEQETQYF.

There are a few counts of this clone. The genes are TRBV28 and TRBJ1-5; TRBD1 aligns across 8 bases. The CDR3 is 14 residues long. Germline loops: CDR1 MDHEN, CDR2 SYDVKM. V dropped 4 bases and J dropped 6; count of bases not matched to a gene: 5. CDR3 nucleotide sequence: TGTGCCAGCAGTTACCGACAGGGGAGTCAGCCCCAGCATTTT. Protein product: CASSYRQGSQPQHF.

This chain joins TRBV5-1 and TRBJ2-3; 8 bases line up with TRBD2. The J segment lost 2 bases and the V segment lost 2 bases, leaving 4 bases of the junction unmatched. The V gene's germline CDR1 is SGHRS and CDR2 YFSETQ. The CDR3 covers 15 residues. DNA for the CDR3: TGCGCCAGCAGCTTAATAGCGGGACCCACAGATACGCAGTATTTT. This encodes CASSLIAGPTDTQYF.

CDR3 protein: CASSKGNREGHGYTF. The CDR3 DNA reads as TGTGCCAGCAGCAAAGGGAACAGGGAGGGACATGGCTACACCTTC. V usage is TRBV21-1 and J usage is TRBJ1-2. TRBV21-1 is reported as a pseudogene. This CDR3 has 15 amino acids.

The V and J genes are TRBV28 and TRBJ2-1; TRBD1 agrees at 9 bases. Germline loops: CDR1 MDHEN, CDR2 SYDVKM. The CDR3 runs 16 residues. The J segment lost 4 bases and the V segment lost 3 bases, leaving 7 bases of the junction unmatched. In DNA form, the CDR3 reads TGTGCCAGCAGTTTGTTTCGGGACAGGGTTTACAATGAGCAGTTCTTC. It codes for CASSLFRDRVYNEQFF.

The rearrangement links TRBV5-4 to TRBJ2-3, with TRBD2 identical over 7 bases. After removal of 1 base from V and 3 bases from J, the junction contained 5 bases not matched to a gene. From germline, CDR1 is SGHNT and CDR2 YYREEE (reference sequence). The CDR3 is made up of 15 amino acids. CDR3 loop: CASSLSSGKTDTQYF. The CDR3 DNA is TGTGCCAGCAGCTTGTCGAGCGGGAAGACAGATACGCAGTATTTT.

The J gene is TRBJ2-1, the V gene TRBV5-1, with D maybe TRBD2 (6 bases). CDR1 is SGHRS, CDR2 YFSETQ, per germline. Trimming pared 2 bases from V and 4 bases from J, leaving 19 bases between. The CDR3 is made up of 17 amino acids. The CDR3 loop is CASSFRNSGLFYNEQFF. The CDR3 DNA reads TGCGCCAGCAGCTTTAGGAACAGCGGGCTTTTTTACAATGAGCAGTTCTTC.

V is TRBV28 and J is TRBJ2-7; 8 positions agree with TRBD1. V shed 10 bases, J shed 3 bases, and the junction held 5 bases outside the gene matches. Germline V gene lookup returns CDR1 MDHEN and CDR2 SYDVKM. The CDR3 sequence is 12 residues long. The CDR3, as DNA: TGTGCCACAAACAGGGGGATCTACGAGCAGTACTTC. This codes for CATNRGIYEQYF.

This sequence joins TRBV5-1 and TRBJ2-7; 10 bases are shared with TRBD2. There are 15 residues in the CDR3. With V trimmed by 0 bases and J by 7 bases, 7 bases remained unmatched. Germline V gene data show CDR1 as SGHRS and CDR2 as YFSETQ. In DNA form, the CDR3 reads TGCGCCAGCAGCTTGGCAGCGGGAGGGCACGGGGAGCAGTACTTC. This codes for CASSLAAGGHGEQYF. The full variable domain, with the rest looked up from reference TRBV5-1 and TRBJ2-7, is KAGVTQTPRYLIKTRGQQVTLSCSPISGHRSVSWYQQTPGQGLQFLFEYFSETQRNKGNFPGRFSGRQFSNSRSEMNVSTLELGDSALYLCASSLAAGGHGEQYFGPGTRLTVT.

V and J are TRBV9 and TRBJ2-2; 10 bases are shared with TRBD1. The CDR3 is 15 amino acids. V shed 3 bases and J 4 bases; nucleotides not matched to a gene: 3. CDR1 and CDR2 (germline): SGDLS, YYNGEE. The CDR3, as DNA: TGTGCCAGCAGCGCTCGGACAGGGGGCACCGGGGAGCTGTTTTTT. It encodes CASSARTGGTGELFF.

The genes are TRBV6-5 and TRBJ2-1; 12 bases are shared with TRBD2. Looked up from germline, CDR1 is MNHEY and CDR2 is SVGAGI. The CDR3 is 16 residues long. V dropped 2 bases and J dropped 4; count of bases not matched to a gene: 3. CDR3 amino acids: CASSYPGLAGYNEQFF. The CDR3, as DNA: TGTGCCAGCAGTTACCCTGGACTAGCGGGATACAATGAGCAGTTCTTC.

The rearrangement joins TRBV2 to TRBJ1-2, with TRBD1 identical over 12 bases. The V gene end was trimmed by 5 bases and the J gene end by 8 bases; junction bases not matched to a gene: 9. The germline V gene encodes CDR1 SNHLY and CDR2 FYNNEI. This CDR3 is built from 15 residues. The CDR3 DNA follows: TGTGCCAGCAGTAAAGACCGGGACAGGGGGCGCGGCTACACCTTC. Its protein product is CASSKDRDRGRGYTF.

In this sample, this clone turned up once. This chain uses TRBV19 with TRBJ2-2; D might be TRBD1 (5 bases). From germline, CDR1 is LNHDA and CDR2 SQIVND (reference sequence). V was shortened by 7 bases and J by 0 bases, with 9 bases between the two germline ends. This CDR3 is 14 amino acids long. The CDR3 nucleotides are TGTGCCAGTACTACAGGTCCGAACACCGGGGAGCTGTTTTTT. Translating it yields CASTTGPNTGELFF.

CDR3 residues: CASRQGGTAYEQYF. The DNA of the CDR3 is TGTGCCAGCCGCCAAGGGGGGACAGCCTACGAGCAGTACTTC. V is TRBV6-1 and J is TRBJ2-7; weak D call: TRBD1 (7 bases). Deletions cut 8 bases from V and 2 bases from J, with 16 bases between. CDR3 length equals 14 residues. CDR1 MNHNS and CDR2 SASEGT come from the germline V gene.

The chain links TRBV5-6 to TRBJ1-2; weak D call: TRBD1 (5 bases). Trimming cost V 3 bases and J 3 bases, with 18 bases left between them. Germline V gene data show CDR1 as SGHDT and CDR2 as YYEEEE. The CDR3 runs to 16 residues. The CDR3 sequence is CASSSRGPLQDYGYTF. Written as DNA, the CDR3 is TGTGCCAGCAGCTCGCGGGGCCCGCTACAGGACTATGGCTACACCTTC.

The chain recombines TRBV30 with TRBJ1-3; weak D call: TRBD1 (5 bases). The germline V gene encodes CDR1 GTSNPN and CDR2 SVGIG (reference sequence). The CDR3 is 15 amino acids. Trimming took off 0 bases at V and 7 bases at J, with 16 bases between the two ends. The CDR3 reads CAWSVGRGSRNTIYF. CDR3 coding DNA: TGTGCCTGGAGTGTAGGGAGGGGAAGTAGGAACACCATATATTTT.

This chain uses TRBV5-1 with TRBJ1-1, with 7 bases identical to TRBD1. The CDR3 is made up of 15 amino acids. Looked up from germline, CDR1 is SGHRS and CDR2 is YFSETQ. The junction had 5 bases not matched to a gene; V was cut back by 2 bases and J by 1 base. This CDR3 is CASSFDGTANTEAFF. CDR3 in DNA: TGCGCCAGCAGCTTCGACGGGACAGCGAACACTGAAGCTTTCTTT.

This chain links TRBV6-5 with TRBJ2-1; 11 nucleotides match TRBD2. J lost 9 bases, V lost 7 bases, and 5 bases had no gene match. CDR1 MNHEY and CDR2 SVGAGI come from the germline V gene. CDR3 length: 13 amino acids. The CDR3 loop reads CASTIAGGPEQFF. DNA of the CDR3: TGTGCCAGCACCATAGCGGGAGGGCCTGAGCAGTTCTTC.

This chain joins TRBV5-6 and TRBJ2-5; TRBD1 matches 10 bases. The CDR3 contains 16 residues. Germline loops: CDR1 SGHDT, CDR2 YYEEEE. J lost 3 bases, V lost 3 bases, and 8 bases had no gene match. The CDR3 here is CASSWTTGGLEETQYF. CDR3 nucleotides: TGTGCCAGCAGCTGGACGACAGGGGGCTTGGAAGAGACCCAGTACTTC.

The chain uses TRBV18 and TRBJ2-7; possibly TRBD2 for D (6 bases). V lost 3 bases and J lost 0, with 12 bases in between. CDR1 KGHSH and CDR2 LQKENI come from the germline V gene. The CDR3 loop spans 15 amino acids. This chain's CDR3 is CASSPGGLDSYEQYF. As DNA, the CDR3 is TGTGCCAGCTCACCGGGGGGTCTAGACTCCTACGAGCAGTACTTC.

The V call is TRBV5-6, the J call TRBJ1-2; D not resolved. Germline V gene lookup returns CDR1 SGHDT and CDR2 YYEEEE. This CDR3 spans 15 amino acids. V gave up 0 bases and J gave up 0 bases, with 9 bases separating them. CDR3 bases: TGTGCCAGCAGCTTGGTTGGCAGTACTAACTATGGCTACACCTTC. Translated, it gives CASSLVGSTNYGYTF.

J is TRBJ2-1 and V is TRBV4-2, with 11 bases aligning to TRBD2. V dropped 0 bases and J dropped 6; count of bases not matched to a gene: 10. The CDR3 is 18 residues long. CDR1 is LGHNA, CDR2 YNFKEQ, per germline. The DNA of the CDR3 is TGTGCCAGCAGCCAAGATAGGAGGGGGACTAGCGGCTTCAATGAGCAGTTCTTC. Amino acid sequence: CASSQDRRGTSGFNEQFF.

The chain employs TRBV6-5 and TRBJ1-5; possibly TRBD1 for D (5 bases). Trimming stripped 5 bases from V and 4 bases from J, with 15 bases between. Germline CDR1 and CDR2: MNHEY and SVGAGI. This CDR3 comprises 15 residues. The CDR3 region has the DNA TGTGCCAGCAGTCCTAACAGGAGCAGGAATCAGCCCCAGCATTTT. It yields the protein CASSPNRSRNQPQHF.

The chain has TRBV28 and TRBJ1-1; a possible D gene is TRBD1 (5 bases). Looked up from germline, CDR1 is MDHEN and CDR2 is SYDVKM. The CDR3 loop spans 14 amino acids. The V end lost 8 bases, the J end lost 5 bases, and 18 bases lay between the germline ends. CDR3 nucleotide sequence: TGTGCCAGCGGATACGGAGGGGTGTCGACTGAAGCTTTCTTT. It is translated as CASGYGGVSTEAFF. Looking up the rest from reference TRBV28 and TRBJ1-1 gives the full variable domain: DVKVTQSSRYLVKRTGEKVFLECVQDMDHENMFWYRQDPGLGLRLIYFSYDVKMKEKGDIPEGYSVSREKKERFSLILESASTNQTSMYLCASGYGGVSTEAFFGQGTRLTVV.

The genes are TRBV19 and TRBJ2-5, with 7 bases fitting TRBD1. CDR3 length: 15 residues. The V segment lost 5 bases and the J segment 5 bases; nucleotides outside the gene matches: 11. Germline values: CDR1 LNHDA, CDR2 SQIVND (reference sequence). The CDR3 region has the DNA TGTGCCAGTAGTCTTCCGACAGGGATGGGGGAGACCCAGTACTTC. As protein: CASSLPTGMGETQYF.

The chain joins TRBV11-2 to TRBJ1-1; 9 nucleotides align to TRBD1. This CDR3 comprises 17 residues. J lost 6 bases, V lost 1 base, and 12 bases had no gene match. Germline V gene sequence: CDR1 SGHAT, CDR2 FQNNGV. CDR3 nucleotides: TGTGCCAGCAGCTTAGGGGGACAGGGTGGGCTTGGCGCTGAAGCTTTCTTT. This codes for CASSLGGQGGLGAEAFF.

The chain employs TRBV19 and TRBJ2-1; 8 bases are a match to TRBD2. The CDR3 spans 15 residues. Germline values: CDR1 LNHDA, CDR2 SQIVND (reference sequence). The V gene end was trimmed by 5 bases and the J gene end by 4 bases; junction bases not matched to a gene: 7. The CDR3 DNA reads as TGTGCCAGTAGTTTAGGGACTAGGGGGTACAATGAGCAGTTCTTC. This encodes CASSLGTRGYNEQFF.

CDR3 residues: CASSFAGPWDKGQETQYF. CDR3 sequence (DNA): TGTGCCAGCAGCTTTGCGGGCCCCTGGGACAAGGGGCAAGAGACCCAGTACTTC. The chain carries TRBV5-4 and TRBJ2-5; D possibly corresponds to TRBD1 (6 bases). The germline V gene encodes CDR1 SGHNT and CDR2 YYREEE (reference sequence). V gave up 2 bases and J gave up 2 bases, with 22 bases separating them. The CDR3 spans 18 residues. The full variable domain, completed using reference TRBV5-4 and TRBJ2-5, is ETGVTQSPTHLIKTRGQQVTLRCSSQSGHNTVSWYQQALGQGPQFIFQYYREEENGRGNFPPRFSGLQFPNYSSELNVNALELDDSALYLCASSFAGPWDKGQETQYFGPGTRLLVL.

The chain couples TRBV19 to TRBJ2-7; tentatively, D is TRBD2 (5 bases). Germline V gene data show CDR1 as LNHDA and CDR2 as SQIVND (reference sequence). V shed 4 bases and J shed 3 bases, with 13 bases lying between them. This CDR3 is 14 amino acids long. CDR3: CASSTIGVNYEQYF. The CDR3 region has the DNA TGTGCCAGTAGTACCATCGGGGTCAACTACGAGCAGTACTTC.

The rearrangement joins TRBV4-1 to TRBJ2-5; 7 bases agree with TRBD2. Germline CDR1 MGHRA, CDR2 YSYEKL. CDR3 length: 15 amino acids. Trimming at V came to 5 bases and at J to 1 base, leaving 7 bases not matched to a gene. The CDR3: CASSNEPSGQETQYF. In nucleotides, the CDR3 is TGCGCCAGCAGCAACGAACCTAGCGGCCAAGAGACCCAGTACTTC.